This TCR beta chain was profiled in a study of blood T cells in healthy people across ages. Study-wide findings and caveats: Measured against age, TCR beta diversity per million T cells decreased in a roughly linear manner.

The second PCR ran 7 to 11 cycles with a sample-barcoded 5' primer and J-beta primers. Every single cDNA molecule received a tag from a template-switch adaptor with 12 random nucleotides. TCRdb recomputed calls from the 5' RACE reads with MiXCR, one row per CDR3 protein. This table has around 1.7 million distinct CDR3 sequences, over 25% appearing once. The table lists this clonotype with a few counts. Its antigen is not known. Per germline, CDR1 KGHSH and CDR2 LQKENI. The V and J ends lost 3 bases and 9 bases respectively, with 15 bases between them. This CDR3 has 14 amino acids. V gene TRBV18 combines with J gene TRBJ2-4, with D possibly being TRBD2 (6 bases). Input material: blood. The sequence came from a woman aged 25 to 39 in good health. CDR3 region: CASSPDSVGGIQYF. The CDR3 nucleotides are TGTGCCAGCTCACCCGACTCGGTCGGGGGCATTCAGTACTTC.